This T cell receptor beta chain was found in a study of metastatic and nonmetastatic thyroid tumors. Across the whole study: Blood and tumor or nodule tissue repertoires from malignant and benign thyroid patients were compared. Whole-study findings and limits: Significantly greater TCR beta diversity was reportedly found in malignant thyroid tumors than in benign nodules (in blood and tumor).

No treatment of any kind had been given to any patient before thyroid surgery. In the authors' workflow: Between-group CDR3 differences, defined by clinicopathological status, yielded a distant-metastasis classifier for papillary thyroid cancer. TCRdb ran MiXCR on the PCR reads. It is TCRdb's table, rather than the study itself, that gives the V and J calls and clone size. The table shows roughly 35,000 clones, with around 17% occurring only once. This clone was seen repeatedly, ten times or more. Its antigen remains unidentified. The receptor was derived from a female donor with papillary thyroid cancer or a benign thyroid nodule (not recorded which). Some clones in this sample may be carry-over from other donors' samples. The specimen was blood.

CDR3 sequence (DNA): TGTGCCAGCAGCTTAGAGATTTTGGGGTCCAACTATGGCTACACCTTC. It specifies CASSLEILGSNYGYTF. The V gene is TRBV11-1, the J gene TRBJ1-2; D not resolved. Trimming left V 1 base short and J 2 bases short, with 14 bases between. Germline V gene lookup returns CDR1 SGHAT and CDR2 FQDESV (reference sequence). This CDR3 comprises 16 residues.